The rows below give T cell receptor beta chains drawn from one sample of a study of CD8 T cells in Susac syndrome. TCRdb used MiXCR to reprocess the immunoSEQ multiplex PCR reads, holding one entry per CDR3 protein. The repertoire includes about 23,000 distinct CDR3 sequences, 80% to 95% of them detected once, and 0.55% to 0.75% sits in the top ten. Sequencing was performed on CD8+ T cells from PBMCs. These receptors were collected from a human donor with Susac syndrome. The CDR3 runs from the conserved cysteine through the conserved F or W. D genes are given only for firm matches. Some rows mark clone size as missing; the rest say once, few, many or name a class of expanded clone.

>TRBJ2-3|TRBD1|TRBV9|.
TGTGCCAGCAGCGTACAGGGGGCTGTCACAGATACGCAGTATTTT
CASSVQGAVTDTQYF
>TRBJ2-5|.|TRBV6-5|.
TGTGCCAGCAGTTACTCGAACAGTTGGGAGACCCAGTACTTC
CASSYSNSWETQYF
>TRBJ2-7|TRBD2|TRBV5-4|once
TGTCTTGCGGGGGACTCCTACGAGCAGTACTTC
CLAGDSYEQYF
>TRBJ1-1|.|TRBV25-1|.
TGTGCCAGCATCAGGAGCGGTGAAGCTTTCTTT
CASIRSGEAFF
>TRBJ2-1|.|TRBV4-3|.
TGCGCCAGCAGCCTCCTCACGTGGTCCGGCGATGAGCAGTTCTTC
CASSLLTWSGDEQFF
>TRBJ1-2|.|TRBV27|.
TGTGCCAGCAGTTCCCCCCCCAGGGATGGCTACACCTTC
CASSSPPRDGYTF
>TRBJ2-1|.|TRBV28|.
TGTGCCAGCAGTTTACTACAAAGTCAGAATGAGCAGTTCTTC
CASSLLQSQNEQFF
>TRBJ2-5|TRBD2|TRBV3-1|.
TGTGCCAGCAGCCCTCAATTTGGGTCTAGCGGGGGGGCTGAGACCCAGTACTTC
CASSPQFGSSGGAETQYF
>TRBJ2-3|.|TRBV6-2/TRBV6-3|once
TGTGCCAGCAGTTCTATAGCAGATACGCAGTATTTT
CASSSIADTQYF
>TRBJ2-6|.|TRBV28|.
TGTGCCAGCAGAGACAGCGCTCTCCGGGCCAACGTCCTGACTTTC
CASRDSALRANVLTF
>TRBJ2-5|.|TRBV24-1|.
TGTGCCACCAGTGATTTGCTCGCGGGGGCTCGGGAGACCCAGTACTTC
CATSDLLAGARETQYF
>TRBJ2-7|.|TRBV29-1|.
TGCAGCGTTGGCCCTGGCTCCTACGAGCAGTACTTC
CSVGPGSYEQYF
>TRBJ1-4|TRBD1|TRBV5-4|.
TGTGCCAGCAGCCCGGGACAGGCAACTAATGAAAAACTGTTTTTT
CASSPGQATNEKLFF
>TRBJ2-5|.|TRBV29-1|.
TGCAGCTCAGACGGGGGGCCCGGGGAGACCCAGTACTTC
CSSDGGPGETQYF
>TRBJ2-7|.|TRBV7-9|.
TGTGCCAGCAGCTTAGGGGTAGGGACGGCCTACGAGCAGTACTTC
CASSLGVGTAYEQYF
>TRBJ1-6|TRBD1|TRBV7-9|.
TGTGCCAGCAGCGTGGGACAGAGCGGTTCACCCCTCCACTTT
CASSVGQSGSPLHF
>TRBJ1-2|.|TRBV9|.
TGTGCCAGCAGCGGAATATCAGGCTACACCTTC
CASSGISGYTF